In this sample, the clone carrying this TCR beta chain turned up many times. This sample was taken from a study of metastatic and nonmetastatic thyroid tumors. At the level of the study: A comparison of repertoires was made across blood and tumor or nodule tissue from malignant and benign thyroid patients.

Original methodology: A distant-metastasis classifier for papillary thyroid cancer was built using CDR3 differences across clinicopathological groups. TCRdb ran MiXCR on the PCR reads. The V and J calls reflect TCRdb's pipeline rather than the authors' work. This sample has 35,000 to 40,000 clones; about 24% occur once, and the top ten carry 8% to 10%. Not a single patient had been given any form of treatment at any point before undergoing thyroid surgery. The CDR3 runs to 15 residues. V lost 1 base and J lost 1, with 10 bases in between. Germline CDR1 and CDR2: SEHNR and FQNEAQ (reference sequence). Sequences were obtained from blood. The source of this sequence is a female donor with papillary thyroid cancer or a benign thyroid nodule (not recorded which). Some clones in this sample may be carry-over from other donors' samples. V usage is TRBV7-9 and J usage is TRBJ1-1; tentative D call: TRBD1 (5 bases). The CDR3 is CASSLGAGQNTEAFF. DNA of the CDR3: TGTGCCAGCAGCTTAGGTGCAGGGCAGAACACTGAAGCTTTCTTT. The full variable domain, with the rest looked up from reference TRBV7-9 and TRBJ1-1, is DTGVSQNPRHKITKRGQNVTFRCDPISEHNRLYWYRQTLGQGPEFLTYFQNEAQLEKSRLLSDRFSAERPKGSFSTLEIQRTEQGDSAMYLCASSLGAGQNTEAFFGQGTRLTVV.